The T cell receptor beta chain under discussion was sequenced for a study of shared clonotypes between healthy human individuals. The germline V gene encodes CDR1 GTSNPN and CDR2 SVGIG (reference sequence). The CDR3 runs 12 residues. Trimming cost V 5 bases and J 0 bases, with 7 bases left between them. As regards this clone: The antigen remains unidentified.

In the authors' methods: Junction-only immunoSEQ data arrived without quality scores, meaning filtering differed. Only in-frame clones appear in the TCRdb table, and some are missing; sequencing was by immunoSEQ multiplex PCR. V, J and clone size reflect that table, while D and trimming were determined from the DNA. This table has about 96,000 clones, 68% appearing once. General study results and limits: Collection of samples was limited to blood; tissue repertoires likely differ. Owing to a small donor count, the genetic and exposure-history diversity represented was limited.

The V gene is TRBV30, the J gene TRBJ1-2; D is undetermined. What was sequenced was memory CD8+ T cells sorted from blood. Subset meaning: CD45RO+ cells pooled with CCR7-negative TemRA cells. This clonotype was obtained from a man aged 25-40 years in good health. DNA for the CDR3: TGTGCCTGGGGGGAGGCTAACTATGGCTACACCTTC. Its protein is CAWGEANYGYTF.